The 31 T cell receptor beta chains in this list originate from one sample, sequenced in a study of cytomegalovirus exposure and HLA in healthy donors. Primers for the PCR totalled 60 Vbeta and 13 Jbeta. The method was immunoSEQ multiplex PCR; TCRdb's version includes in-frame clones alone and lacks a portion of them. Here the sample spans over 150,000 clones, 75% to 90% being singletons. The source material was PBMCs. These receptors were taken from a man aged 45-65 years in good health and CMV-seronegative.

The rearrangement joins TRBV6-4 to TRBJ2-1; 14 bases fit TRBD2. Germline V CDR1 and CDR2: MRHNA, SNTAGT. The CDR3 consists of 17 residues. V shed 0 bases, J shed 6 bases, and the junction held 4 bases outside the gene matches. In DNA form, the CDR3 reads TGTGCCAGCAGTGACTCGAAAGGGACTAGCGGGGGCAATGAGCAGTTCTTC. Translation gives CASSDSKGTSGGNEQFF.

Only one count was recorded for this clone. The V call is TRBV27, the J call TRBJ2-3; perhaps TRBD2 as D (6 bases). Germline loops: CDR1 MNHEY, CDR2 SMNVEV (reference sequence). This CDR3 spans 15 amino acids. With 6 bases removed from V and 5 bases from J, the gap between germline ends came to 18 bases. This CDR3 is CASRGTLANRDTQYF. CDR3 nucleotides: TGTGCCAGCAGGGGGACTTTAGCGAACAGAGATACGCAGTATTTT.

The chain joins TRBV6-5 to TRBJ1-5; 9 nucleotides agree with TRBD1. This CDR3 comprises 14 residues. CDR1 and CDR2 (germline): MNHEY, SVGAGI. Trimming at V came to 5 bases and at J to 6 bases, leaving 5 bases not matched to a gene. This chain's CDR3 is CASSGQGWSQPQHF. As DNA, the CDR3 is TGTGCCAGCAGTGGACAGGGGTGGTCTCAGCCCCAGCATTTT.

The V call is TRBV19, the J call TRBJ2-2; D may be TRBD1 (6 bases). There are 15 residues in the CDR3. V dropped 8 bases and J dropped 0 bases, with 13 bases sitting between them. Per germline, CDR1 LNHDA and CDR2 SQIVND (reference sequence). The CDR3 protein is CASRLRGANTGELFF. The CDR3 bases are TGTGCCAGTCGTCTCAGGGGCGCGAACACCGGGGAGCTGTTTTTT.

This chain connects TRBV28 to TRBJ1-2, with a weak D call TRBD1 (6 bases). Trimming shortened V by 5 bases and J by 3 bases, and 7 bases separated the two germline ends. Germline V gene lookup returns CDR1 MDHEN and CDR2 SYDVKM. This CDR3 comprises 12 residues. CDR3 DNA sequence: TGTGCCAGCAGTCGGACAGACTATGGCTACACCTTC. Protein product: CASSRTDYGYTF.

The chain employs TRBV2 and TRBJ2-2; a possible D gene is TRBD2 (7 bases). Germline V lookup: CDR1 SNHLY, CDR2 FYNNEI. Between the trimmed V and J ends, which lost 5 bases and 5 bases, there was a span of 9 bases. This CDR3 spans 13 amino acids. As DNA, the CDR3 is TGTGCCAGCAGTAGGGGGGGTACCGGGGAGCTGTTTTTT. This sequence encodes CASSRGGTGELFF.

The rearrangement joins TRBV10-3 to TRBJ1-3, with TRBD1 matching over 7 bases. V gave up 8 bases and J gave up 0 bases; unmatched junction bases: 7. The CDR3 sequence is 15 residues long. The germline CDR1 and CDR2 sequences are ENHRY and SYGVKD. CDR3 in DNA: TGTGCCATCGGGGACAGACGCTACTCTGGAAACACCATATATTTT. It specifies CAIGDRRYSGNTIYF.

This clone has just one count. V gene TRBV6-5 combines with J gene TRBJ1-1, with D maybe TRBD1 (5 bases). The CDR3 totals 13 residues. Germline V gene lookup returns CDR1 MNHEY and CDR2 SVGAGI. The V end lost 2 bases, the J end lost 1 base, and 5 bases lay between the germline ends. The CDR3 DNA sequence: TGTGCCAGCAGTTACCAGGGGAACACTGAAGCTTTCTTT. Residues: CASSYQGNTEAFF.

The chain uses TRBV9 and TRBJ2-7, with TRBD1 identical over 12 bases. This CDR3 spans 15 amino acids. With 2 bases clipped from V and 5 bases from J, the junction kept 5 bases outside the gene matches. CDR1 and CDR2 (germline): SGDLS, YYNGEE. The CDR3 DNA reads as TGTGCCAGCAGCGTCTCCGGGACAGGGGGCAACGAGCAGTACTTC. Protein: CASSVSGTGGNEQYF.

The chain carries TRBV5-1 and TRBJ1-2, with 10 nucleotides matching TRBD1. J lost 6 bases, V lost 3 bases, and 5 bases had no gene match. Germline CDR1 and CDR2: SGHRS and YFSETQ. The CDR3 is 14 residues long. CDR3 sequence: CASSSETGGNGYTF. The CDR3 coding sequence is TGCGCCAGCAGCTCTGAGACAGGGGGCAATGGCTACACCTTC.

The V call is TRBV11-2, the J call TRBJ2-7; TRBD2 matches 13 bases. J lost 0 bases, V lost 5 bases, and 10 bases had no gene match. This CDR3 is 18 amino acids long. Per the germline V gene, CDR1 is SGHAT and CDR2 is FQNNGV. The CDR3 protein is CASSQKGLAGYRSYEQYF. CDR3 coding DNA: TGTGCCAGCAGCCAAAAGGGACTAGCGGGATATCGCTCCTACGAGCAGTACTTC.

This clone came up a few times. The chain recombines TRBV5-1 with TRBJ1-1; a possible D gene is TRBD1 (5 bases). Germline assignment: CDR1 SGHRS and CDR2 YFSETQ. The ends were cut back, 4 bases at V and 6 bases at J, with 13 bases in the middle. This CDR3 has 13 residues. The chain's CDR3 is CASSPFQGSEAFF. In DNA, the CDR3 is TGCGCCAGCAGCCCCTTCCAGGGTTCTGAAGCTTTCTTT.

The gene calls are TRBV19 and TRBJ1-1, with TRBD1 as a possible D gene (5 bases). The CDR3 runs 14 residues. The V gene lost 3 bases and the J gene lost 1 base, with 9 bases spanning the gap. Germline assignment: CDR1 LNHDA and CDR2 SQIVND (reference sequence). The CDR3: CASSMQGPNTEAFF. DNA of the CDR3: TGTGCCAGTAGTATGCAGGGCCCGAACACTGAAGCTTTCTTT.

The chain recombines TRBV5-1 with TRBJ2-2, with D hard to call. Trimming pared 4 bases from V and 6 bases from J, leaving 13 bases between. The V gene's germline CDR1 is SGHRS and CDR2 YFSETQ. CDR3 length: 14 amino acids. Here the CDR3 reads CASSPVMSSGELFF. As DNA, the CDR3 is TGCGCCAGCAGCCCCGTTATGAGTTCCGGGGAGCTGTTTTTT.

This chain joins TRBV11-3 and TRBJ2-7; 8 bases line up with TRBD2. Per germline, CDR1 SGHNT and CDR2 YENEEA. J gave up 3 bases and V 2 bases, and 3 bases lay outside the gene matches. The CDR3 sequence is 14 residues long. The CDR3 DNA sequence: TGTGCCAGCAGCTTAAGCAGCGGGAGCTACGAGCAGTACTTC. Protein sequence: CASSLSSGSYEQYF.

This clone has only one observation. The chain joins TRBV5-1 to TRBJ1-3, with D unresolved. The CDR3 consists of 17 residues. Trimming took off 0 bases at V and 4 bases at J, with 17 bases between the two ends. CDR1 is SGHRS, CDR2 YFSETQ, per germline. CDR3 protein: CASSLDGIQGRGNTIYF. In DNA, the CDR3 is TGCGCCAGCAGCTTGGACGGGATTCAAGGTCGGGGAAACACCATATATTTT.

The CDR3 is CASSYWTGGGETQYF. CDR3 in DNA: TGTGCCAGCAGTTACTGGACAGGGGGCGGGGAGACCCAGTACTTC. The V call is TRBV6-5, the J call TRBJ2-5, with TRBD1 identical over 11 bases. V dropped 1 base and J dropped 5; count of bases not matched to a gene: 3. There are 15 residues in the CDR3. Germline loops: CDR1 MNHEY, CDR2 SVGAGI.

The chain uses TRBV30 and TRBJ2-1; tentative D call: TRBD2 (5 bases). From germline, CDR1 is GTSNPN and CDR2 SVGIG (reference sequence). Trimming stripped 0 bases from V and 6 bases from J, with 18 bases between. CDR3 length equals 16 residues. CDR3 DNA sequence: TGTGCCTGGAGTGTGAGATTCGGGGTAGGGCGCAATGAGCAGTTCTTC. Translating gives CAWSVRFGVGRNEQFF.

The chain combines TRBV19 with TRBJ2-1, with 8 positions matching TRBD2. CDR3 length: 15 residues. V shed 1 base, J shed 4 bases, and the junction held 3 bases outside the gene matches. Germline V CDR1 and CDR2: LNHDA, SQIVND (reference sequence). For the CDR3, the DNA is TGTGCCAGTAGTATAGGACTAGCGAAATACAATGAGCAGTTCTTC. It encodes CASSIGLAKYNEQFF. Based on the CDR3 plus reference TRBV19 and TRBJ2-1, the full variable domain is DGGITQSPKYLFRKEGQNVTLSCEQNLNHDAMYWYRQDPGQGLRLIYYSQIVNDFQKGDIAEGYSVSREKKESFPLTVTSAQKNPTAFYLCASSIGLAKYNEQFFGPGTRLTVL.

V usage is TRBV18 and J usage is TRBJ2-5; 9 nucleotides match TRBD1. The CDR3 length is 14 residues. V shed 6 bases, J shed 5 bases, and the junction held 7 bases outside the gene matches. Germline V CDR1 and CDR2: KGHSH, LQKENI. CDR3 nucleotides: TGTGCCAGCTCCTCCGGACAGGGGTGGGAGACCCAGTACTTC. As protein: CASSSGQGWETQYF.

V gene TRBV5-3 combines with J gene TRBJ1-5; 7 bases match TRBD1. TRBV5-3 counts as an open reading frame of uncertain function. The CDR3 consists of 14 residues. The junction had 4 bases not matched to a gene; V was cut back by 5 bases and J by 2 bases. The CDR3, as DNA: TGTGCCAGAAGTACCGGGACAGGCAATCAGCCCCAGCATTTT. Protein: CARSTGTGNQPQHF.

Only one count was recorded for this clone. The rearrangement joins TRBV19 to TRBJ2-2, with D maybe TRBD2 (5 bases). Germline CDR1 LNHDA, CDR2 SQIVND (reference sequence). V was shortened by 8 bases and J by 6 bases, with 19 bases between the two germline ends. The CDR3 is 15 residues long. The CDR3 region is CASGASRVRAGELFF. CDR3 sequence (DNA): TGTGCCAGTGGTGCATCCCGGGTGAGGGCCGGGGAGCTGTTTTTT.

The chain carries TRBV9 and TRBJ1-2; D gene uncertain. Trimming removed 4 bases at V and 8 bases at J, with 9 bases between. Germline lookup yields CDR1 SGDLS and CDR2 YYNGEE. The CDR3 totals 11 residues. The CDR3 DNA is TGTGCCAGCAGCACTGTCTGGGGCTACACCTTC. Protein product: CASSTVWGYTF.

This chain's CDR3 is CASSVGGQGGRSGYTF. Here the CDR3 DNA reads TGTGCCAGCAGCGTAGGAGGACAGGGAGGGAGGAGTGGCTACACCTTC. The V and J genes are TRBV9 and TRBJ1-2, with TRBD1 matching 8 bases. The CDR3 length is 16 residues. The junction had 11 bases not matched to a gene; V was cut back by 0 bases and J by 7 bases. Germline loops: CDR1 SGDLS, CDR2 YYNGEE.

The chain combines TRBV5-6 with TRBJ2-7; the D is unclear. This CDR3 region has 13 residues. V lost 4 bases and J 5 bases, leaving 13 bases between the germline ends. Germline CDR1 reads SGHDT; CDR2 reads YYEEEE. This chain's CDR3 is CASSARVVDEQYF. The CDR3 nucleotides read TGTGCCAGCAGCGCGCGTGTGGTCGACGAGCAGTACTTC.

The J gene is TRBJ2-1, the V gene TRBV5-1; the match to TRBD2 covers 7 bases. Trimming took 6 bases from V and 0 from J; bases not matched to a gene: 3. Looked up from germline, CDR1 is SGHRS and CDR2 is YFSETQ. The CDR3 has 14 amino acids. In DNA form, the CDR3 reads TGCGCCAGCATGGGCGGGAGCTCCTACAATGAGCAGTTCTTC. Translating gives CASMGGSSYNEQFF.

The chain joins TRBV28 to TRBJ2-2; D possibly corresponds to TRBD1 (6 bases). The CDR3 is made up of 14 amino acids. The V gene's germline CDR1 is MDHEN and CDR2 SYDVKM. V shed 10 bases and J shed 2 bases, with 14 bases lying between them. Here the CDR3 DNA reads TGTGCCACCGGACAGAGCTTTAACACCGGGGAGCTGTTTTTT. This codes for CATGQSFNTGELFF. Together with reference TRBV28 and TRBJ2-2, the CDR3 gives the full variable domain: DVKVTQSSRYLVKRTGEKVFLECVQDMDHENMFWYRQDPGLGLRLIYFSYDVKMKEKGDIPEGYSVSREKKERFSLILESASTNQTSMYLCATGQSFNTGELFFGEGSRLTVL.

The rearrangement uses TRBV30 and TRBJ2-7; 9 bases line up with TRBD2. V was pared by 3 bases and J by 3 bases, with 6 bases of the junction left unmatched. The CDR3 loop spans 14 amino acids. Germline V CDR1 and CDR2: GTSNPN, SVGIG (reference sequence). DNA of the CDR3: TGTGCCTGGAGGGGTGGTAGCGGGAGCTACGAGCAGTACTTC. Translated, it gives CAWRGGSGSYEQYF. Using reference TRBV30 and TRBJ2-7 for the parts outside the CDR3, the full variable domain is SQTIHQWPATLVQPVGSPLSLECTVEGTSNPNLYWYRQAAGRGLQLLFYSVGIGQISSEVPQNLSASRPQDRQFILSSKKLLLSDSGFYLCAWRGGSGSYEQYFGPGTRLTVT.

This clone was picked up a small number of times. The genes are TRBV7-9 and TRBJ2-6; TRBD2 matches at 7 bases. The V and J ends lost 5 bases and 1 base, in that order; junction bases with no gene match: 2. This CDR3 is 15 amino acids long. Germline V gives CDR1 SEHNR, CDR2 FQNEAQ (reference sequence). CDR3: CASSPGGSGANVLTF. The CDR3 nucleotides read TGTGCCAGCAGCCCGGGGGGTTCTGGGGCCAACGTCCTGACTTTC. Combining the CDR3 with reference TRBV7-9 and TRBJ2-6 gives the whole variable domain DTGVSQNPRHKITKRGQNVTFRCDPISEHNRLYWYRQTLGQGPEFLTYFQNEAQLEKSRLLSDRFSAERPKGSFSTLEIQRTEQGDSAMYLCASSPGGSGANVLTFGAGSRLTVL.

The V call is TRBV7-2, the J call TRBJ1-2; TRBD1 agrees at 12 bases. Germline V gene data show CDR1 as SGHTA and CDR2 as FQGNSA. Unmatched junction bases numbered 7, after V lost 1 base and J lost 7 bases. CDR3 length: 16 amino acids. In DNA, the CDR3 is TGTGCCAGCAGCTTAGATACGGGACAGGGGGCGTCTGGCTACACCTTC. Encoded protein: CASSLDTGQGASGYTF.

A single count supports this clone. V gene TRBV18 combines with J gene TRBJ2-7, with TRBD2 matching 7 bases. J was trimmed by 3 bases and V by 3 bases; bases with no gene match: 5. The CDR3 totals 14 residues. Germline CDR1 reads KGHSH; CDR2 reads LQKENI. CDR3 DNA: TGTGCCAGCTCACCGGGGACTATCGGCTACGAGCAGTACTTC. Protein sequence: CASSPGTIGYEQYF.